The 9 T cell receptor beta chains listed next were all sequenced from one sample in a study of T cell changes during pregnancy in multiple sclerosis. Only in-frame clones appear in the TCRdb table, and some are missing; sequencing was by immunoSEQ multiplex PCR. This table holds 40,000 to 45,000 clones, 80% to 95% found once. Sample: CD4+ T cells from peripheral blood mononuclear cells, taken in the second trimester of pregnancy. The receptor source for this set is a female donor in good health, enrolled as a control in a pregnancy study.

The chain links TRBV21-1 to TRBJ1-5; TRBD1 is taken as the D call from the table, unchecked against the DNA. TRBV21-1 is described as a pseudogene. This CDR3 is built from 18 residues. In nucleotides, the CDR3 is TGTGCCAGCAGCAATCCAGACAGGGGGCCGGAGAGCAATCAGCCCCAGCATTTT. It is translated as CASSNPDRGPESNQPQHF.

In nucleotides, the CDR3 is TGTGCCAGCATGAGGAGGGCGGGATGGGAAGATACGCAGTATTTT. Protein: CASMRRAGWEDTQYF. The rearrangement joins TRBV5-6 to TRBJ2-3; possible D gene TRBD2, 6 bases. Germline CDR1 reads SGHDT; CDR2 reads YYEEEE. The germline V and J ends were trimmed by 6 bases and 5 bases, with 19 bases remaining between them. There are 15 residues in the CDR3.

The chain links TRBV10-3 to TRBJ2-5; 7 bases agree with TRBD1. Germline V gene lookup returns CDR1 ENHRY and CDR2 SYGVKD. The CDR3 is 14 amino acids. Trimming removed 6 bases from V and 4 bases from J; junction bases left unmatched: 8. CDR3 nucleotides: TGTGCCATCAGCCCGGACAGGCAACTAGAGACCCAGTACTTC. Translating gives CAISPDRQLETQYF.

This rearrangement joins TRBV5-6 to TRBJ1-4; 10 bases agree with TRBD1. V was pared by 0 bases and J by 8 bases, with 7 bases of the junction left unmatched. CDR1 is SGHDT and CDR2 is YYEEEE in the germline V gene. The CDR3 length is 16 residues. This CDR3 is CASSLGRDRGREKLFF. The CDR3 DNA reads as TGTGCCAGCAGCTTGGGACGGGACAGGGGACGCGAAAAACTGTTTTTT.

This clone was picked up one time. The chain carries TRBV28 and TRBJ1-2, with D possibly TRBD1 on 6 matching bases. The CDR3 covers 13 residues. Trimming shortened V by 6 bases and J by 4 bases, and 12 bases separated the two germline ends. CDR1 and CDR2 from the germline V gene are MDHEN and SYDVKM. CDR3 amino acids: CASSSTGPYGYTF. CDR3 DNA: TGTGCCAGCAGCTCTACAGGGCCCTATGGCTACACCTTC.

The chain links TRBV11-2 to TRBJ1-6; D gene ambiguous. V was trimmed by 3 bases and J by 7 bases, leaving 7 bases between them. The CDR3 loop spans 13 amino acids. Germline-derived CDR1 and CDR2 are SGHAT and FQNNGV. The CDR3 is CASSFLLNSPLHF. The CDR3 bases are TGTGCCAGCAGCTTCCTCCTGAATTCACCCCTCCACTTT.

This clone was counted a single time. The V and J genes are TRBV11-2 and TRBJ2-3, with a tentative D call TRBD2 (5 bases). The CDR3 sequence is 16 residues long. Per germline, CDR1 SGHAT and CDR2 FQNNGV. The V and J ends lost 5 bases and 0 bases respectively, with 15 bases between them. CDR3 bases: TGTGCCAGCAGCCCTCAGCGGTGGCATAGCACAGATACGCAGTATTTT. Its protein product is CASSPQRWHSTDTQYF.

This clone showed up just a few times. This rearrangement joins TRBV28 to TRBJ1-5; TRBD1 agrees at 9 bases. The germline gives CDR1 MDHEN, CDR2 SYDVKM. CDR3 size: 15 residues. J gave up 5 bases and V 6 bases, and 8 bases lay outside the gene matches. CDR3 nucleotides: TGTGCCAGCAGCCCGGACAGGGGTTGGTATCAGCCCCAGCATTTT. This codes for CASSPDRGWYQPQHF.

The chain carries TRBV28 and TRBJ2-3, with D perhaps matching TRBD2 (7 bases). V was trimmed by 7 bases and J by 4 bases, leaving 15 bases between them. The CDR3 loop spans 14 amino acids. The germline gives CDR1 MDHEN, CDR2 SYDVKM. The CDR3 DNA follows: TGTGCCAGCACCCCGGGGGGCCGCCCAGATACGCAGTATTTT. As protein: CASTPGGRPDTQYF.